These T cell receptor beta chains were read from a single sample in a study of blood T cell repertoires in COVID-19. TCRdb's copy holds only in-frame clones and misses some; the assay was immunoSEQ multiplex PCR. In the table there are roughly 260,000 clones, roughly 82% of which are singletons. The sequenced sample was peripheral blood. These receptors were obtained from a woman aged 70-85 years with acute or convalescent COVID-19. The CDR3 runs from the conserved cysteine through the conserved F or W. D genes are given only for firm matches. Clone sizes are given selectively: once, few, many, or a class where the clone is expanded.

TRBV30	TRBJ1-5	once	TRBD1	TGTGCCTGGAGCCGGGACAGGGGGCTTCAGCCCCAGCATTTT	CAWSRDRGLQPQHF
TRBV5-1	TRBJ2-2	NA	TRBD2	TGCGCCAGCAGCTTTACCGGGACTAGCGGGGGTAACACCGGGGAGCTGTTTTTT	CASSFTGTSGGNTGELFF
TRBV5-4	TRBJ1-2	NA	NA	TGTGCCAGCAGCCAGCAGACGGGAAACAGCCATGGCTACACCTTC	CASSQQTGNSHGYTF
TRBV3-1/TRBV3-2	TRBJ2-7	NA	TRBD1	TGTGCCAGCAGCCAAGTCCTGACAGGGATCTACGAGCAGTACTTC	CASSQVLTGIYEQYF
TRBV7-2	TRBJ1-6	NA	TRBD1	TGTGCCAGCAGCCAAAGACAGGGAACTAGCTCACCCCTCCACTTT	CASSQRQGTSSPLHF
TRBV7-6	TRBJ2-7	NA	TRBD1	TGTGCCAGCAGCCTCGGACAGGGACTCACCTACGAGCAGTACTTC	CASSLGQGLTYEQYF
TRBV2	TRBJ2-2	NA	NA	TGTGCCAGCAGCCTTAACACCGGGGAGCTGTTTTTT	CASSLNTGELFF
TRBV27	TRBJ1-6	NA	NA	TGTGCCAGCAGAGATTACCGGAGCTCCTATAATTCACCCCTCCACTTT	CASRDYRSSYNSPLHF
TRBV7-2	TRBJ1-6	NA	NA	TGTGCCAGCAGCTTAGGACAGCCATCCCTCAATTCACCCCTCCACTTT	CASSLGQPSLNSPLHF
TRBV6-2/TRBV6-3	TRBJ2-2	NA	NA	TGTGCCAGCAGTTACGGGGGGTTGGCCACCGGGGAGCTGTTTTTT	CASSYGGLATGELFF
TRBV4-1	TRBJ1-2	NA	NA	TGCGCCAGCAGCCAAACACTCGTGGCGGAAAATGGCTACACCTTC	CASSQTLVAENGYTF
TRBV7-9	TRBJ2-1	few	TRBD2	TGTGCCAGCGGGACAACAAGCGGGGGGCAGCAGTTCTTC	CASGTTSGGQQFF
TRBV30	TRBJ1-3	NA	NA	TGTGCCCAAGAAAGCTCGGGGGGAAACACCATATATTTT	CAQESSGGNTIYF
TRBV20-1	TRBJ2-5	few	TRBD1	TGCAGTGCTAGTCGCACCGGGACAGGACAAGAGACCCAGTACTTC	CSASRTGTGQETQYF
TRBV3-1/TRBV3-2	TRBJ2-1	NA	NA	TGTGCCAGCAGCCAAGACCCAGCGGCTACCTACAATGAGCAGTTCTTC	CASSQDPAATYNEQFF
TRBV20-1	TRBJ2-7	NA	NA	TGCAGTGCTAATGAGGGTCCTGGCGGGCAGTACTTC	CSANEGPGGQYF
TRBV5-1	TRBJ2-5	once	TRBD2	TGCGCCAGCAGCCTGGGGACGGGACTAACCCAAGAGACCCAGTACTTC	CASSLGTGLTQETQYF
TRBV6-5	TRBJ2-5	few	TRBD2	TGTGCCAGCAGTTACAGCGGGGGGGCCGGAGAGACCCAGTACTTC	CASSYSGGAGETQYF
TRBV3-1/TRBV3-2	TRBJ1-1	few	NA	TGTGCCAGCAGCCCTCTAATGACAGACACTGAAGCTTTCTTT	CASSPLMTDTEAFF
TRBV14	TRBJ2-1	NA	TRBD2	TGTGCCAGCAGCCAACTCCTCCCCACTAGCGGGTACAATGAGCAGTTCTTC	CASSQLLPTSGYNEQFF
TRBV6-1	TRBJ1-5	NA	TRBD1	TGTGCCAGCAGTGGGAAGACAGGGTCGAGATATAGCAATCAGCCCCAGCATTTT	CASSGKTGSRYSNQPQHF
TRBV12-3/TRBV12-4	TRBJ1-1	few	NA	TGTGCCAGCACTCAACAGGGAAACACTGAAGCTTTCTTT	CASTQQGNTEAFF
TRBV23-1	TRBJ2-2	NA	NA	TGCGCCAGCAGTCAATCGAACAGGGATCCCACCGGGGAGCTGTTTTTT	CASSQSNRDPTGELFF
TRBV7-2	TRBJ1-3	NA	NA	TGTGCCAGCAGCTTGGGGGGGACTGGAAACACCATATATTTT	CASSLGGTGNTIYF
TRBV7-2	TRBJ1-5	NA	TRBD1	TGTGCCAGCAGCCAGTCCGTGGACAGGTTTGTTCAGCCCCAGCATTTT	CASSQSVDRFVQPQHF
TRBV6-5	TRBJ1-1	few	TRBD1	TGTGCCAGCAGTTCCTACCTGACAGGGGGTCACACTGAAGCTTTCTTT	CASSSYLTGGHTEAFF
TRBV3-1/TRBV3-2	TRBJ2-3	once	TRBD2	TGTGCCAGCACCCTTACTAGCGGGGGATCAGATACGCAGTATTTT	CASTLTSGGSDTQYF
TRBV2	TRBJ1-3	NA	NA	TGTGCCAGCAGTGACCGGAGCTCTGGAAACACCATATATTTT	CASSDRSSGNTIYF
TRBV6-6	TRBJ1-1	NA	NA	TGTGCCAGCAGTTACTCCTGGGGCGGAGGGGCTTTCTTT	CASSYSWGGGAFF
TRBV30	TRBJ1-5	NA	TRBD1	TGTGCCTGGAGTGAGGGGACAGGGAGCAATCAGCCCCAGCATTTT	CAWSEGTGSNQPQHF